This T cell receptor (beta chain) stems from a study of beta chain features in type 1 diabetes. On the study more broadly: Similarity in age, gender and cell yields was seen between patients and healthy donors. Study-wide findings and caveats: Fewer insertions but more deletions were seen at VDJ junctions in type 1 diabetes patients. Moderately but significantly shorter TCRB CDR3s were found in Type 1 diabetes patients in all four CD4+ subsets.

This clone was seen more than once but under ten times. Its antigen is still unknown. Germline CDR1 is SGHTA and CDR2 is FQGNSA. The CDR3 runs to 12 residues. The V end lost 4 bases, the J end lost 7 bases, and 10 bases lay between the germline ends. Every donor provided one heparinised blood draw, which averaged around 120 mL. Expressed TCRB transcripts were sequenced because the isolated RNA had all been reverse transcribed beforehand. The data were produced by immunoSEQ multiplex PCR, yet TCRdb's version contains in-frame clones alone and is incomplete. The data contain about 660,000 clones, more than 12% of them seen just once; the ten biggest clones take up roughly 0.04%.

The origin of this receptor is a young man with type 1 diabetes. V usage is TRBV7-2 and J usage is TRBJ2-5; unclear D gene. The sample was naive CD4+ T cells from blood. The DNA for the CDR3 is TGTGCCAGCAGCTCCCCGACGGCGACCCAGTACTTC. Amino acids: CASSSPTATQYF.